This T cell receptor (beta chain) was sequenced for a study of blood T cell repertoires in COVID-19. Donors in Cohort 3 who had recovered were those with two negative PCRs, healthcare professional clearance, or resolution of their symptoms. The germline CDR1 and CDR2 sequences are SGHTA and FQGNSA. The CDR3 covers 13 residues. V lost 4 bases, J lost 6 bases, and 4 bases stayed unmatched. In the original workflow: Reference gene primer amplification in the assay estimated nucleated cell counts. TCRdb keeps only in-frame clones here, not all; method: immunoSEQ multiplex PCR. The DNA gave D and trimming, while V, J and clone size come from that table. The sample consists of a few hundred thousand clones, around nine tenths of them appearing once.

The gene calls are TRBV7-2 and TRBJ2-3; 7 positions match TRBD1. This TCR was sampled from a woman aged 40 to 50 who had recovered from COVID-19. The source material was PBMCs or T cells enriched from blood (not recorded which). CDR3 sequence (DNA): TGTGCCAGCAGCTCGACAGGGTGGGATACGCAGTATTTT. Protein: CASSSTGWDTQYF.